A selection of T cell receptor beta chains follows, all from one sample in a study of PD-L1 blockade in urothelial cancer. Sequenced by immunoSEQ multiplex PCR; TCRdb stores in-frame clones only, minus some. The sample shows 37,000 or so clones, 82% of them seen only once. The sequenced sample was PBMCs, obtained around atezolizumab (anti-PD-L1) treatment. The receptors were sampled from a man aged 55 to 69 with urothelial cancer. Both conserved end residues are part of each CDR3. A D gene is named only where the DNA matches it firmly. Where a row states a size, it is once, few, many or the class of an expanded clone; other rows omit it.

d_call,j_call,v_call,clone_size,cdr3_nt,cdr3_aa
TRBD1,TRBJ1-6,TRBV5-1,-,TGCGCCAGCAGCCCCGATGGGCAGGGGGTCGCCTCACCCCTCCACTTT,CASSPDGQGVASPLHF
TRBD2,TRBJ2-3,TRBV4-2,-,TGTGCGACTAGCGGGGGGGCTAGCACAGATACGCAGTATTTT,CATSGGASTDTQYF
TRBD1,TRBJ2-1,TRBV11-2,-,TGTGCCAGCAGCTCCCGCCCCACCCGACAGGGCAATGAGCAGTTCTTC,CASSSRPTRQGNEQFF
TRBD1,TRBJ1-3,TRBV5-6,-,TGTGCCAGCAGCCAGGAGGGACAGGGGTCGCGGAACACCATATATTTT,CASSQEGQGSRNTIYF
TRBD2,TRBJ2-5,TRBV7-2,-,TGTGCCAGCAGCTTATCCAGGGAGGGAGAGACCCAGTACTTC,CASSLSREGETQYF
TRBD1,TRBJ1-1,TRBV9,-,TGTGCCAGTGGTACTACAGGGGTAACTGAAGCTTTCTTT,CASGTTGVTEAFF
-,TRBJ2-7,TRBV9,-,TGTGCCAGCAGCGCCGGCCCGGGATCCTACGAGCAGTACTTC,CASSAGPGSYEQYF
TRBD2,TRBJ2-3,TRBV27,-,TGTGCCAGTCCCGGGACTAGCGGGAACGGAGATACGCAGTATTTT,CASPGTSGNGDTQYF
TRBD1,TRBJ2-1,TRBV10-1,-,TGCGCCAGCAGTGTGGACAGGGGGCCCAATGAGCAGTTCTTC,CASSVDRGPNEQFF
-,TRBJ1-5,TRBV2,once,TGTGCCAGCAGACACAGGGTAGGTCAGCCCCAGCATTTT,CASRHRVGQPQHF
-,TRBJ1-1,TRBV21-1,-,TGTGCCAGCAGCAAAGCGGGCAGAAAACCCGTGACTGAAGCTTTCTTT,CASSKAGRKPVTEAFF
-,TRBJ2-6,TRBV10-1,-,TGCGCCAGCGGGATGGGGGGCTCTGGGGCCAACGTCCTGACTTTC,CASGMGGSGANVLTF
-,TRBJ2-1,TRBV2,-,TGTGCCAGCAGCCAGGACACAAACAATGAGCAGTTCTTC,CASSQDTNNEQFF
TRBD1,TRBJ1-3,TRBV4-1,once,TGCGCCAGCAGCCAAGATCCAGGGGGTGGAAACACCATATATTTT,CASSQDPGGGNTIYF
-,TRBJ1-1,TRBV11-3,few,TGTGCCAGCAGCCCCGGGGGGGCAAGAACTGAAGCTTTCTTT,CASSPGGARTEAFF
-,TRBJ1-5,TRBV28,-,TGTGCCAGCAGTTCCTACTGGACGGAGGGAAATGATCAGCCCCAGCATTTT,CASSSYWTEGNDQPQHF
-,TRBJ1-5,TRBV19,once,TGTGCCAGTAGTATGGGGGCAAGAGGGATAAGGAGCAATCAGCCCCAGCATTTT,CASSMGARGIRSNQPQHF
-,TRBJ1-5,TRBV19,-,TGTGCCAGTAGTATACAGGCCTCCAATCAGCCCCAGCATTTT,CASSIQASNQPQHF
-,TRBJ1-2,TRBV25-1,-,TGTGCCAGCAGTGAATGGGCCGGGGTGGGGTACTATGGCTACACCTTC,CASSEWAGVGYYGYTF
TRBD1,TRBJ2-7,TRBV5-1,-,TGCGCCAGCAGCTTGGAGACAGGGGGGAGCTCCTACGAGCAGTACTTC,CASSLETGGSSYEQYF
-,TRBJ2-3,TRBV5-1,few,TGCGCCAGCAGCTCCGAACTGTGGGGGCCAGGAGGTACGCAGTATTTT,CASSSELWGPGGTQYF
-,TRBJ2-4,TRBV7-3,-,TGTGCCAGCAGCCCAGGCTCAGGCAGGGGAGAAGGAAACATTCAGTACTTC,CASSPGSGRGEGNIQYF
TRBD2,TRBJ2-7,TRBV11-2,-,TGTGCCAGCAGCTCTTGGCTGGGCGGGGGCTACGAGCAGTACTTC,CASSSWLGGGYEQYF
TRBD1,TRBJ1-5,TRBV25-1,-,TGTGCCAGCAGTGGCTGGACAGGGAACAGCAATCAGCCCCAGCATTTT,CASSGWTGNSNQPQHF
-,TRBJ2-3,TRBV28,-,TGTGCCAGCAGTCAGGGCCCAGATACGCAGTATTTT,CASSQGPDTQYF
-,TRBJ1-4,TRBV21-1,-,TGTGCCAGCAGCAAAAGTCGGCGGGGGCAGAATGAAAAACTGTTTTTT,CASSKSRRGQNEKLFF
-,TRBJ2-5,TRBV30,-,TGTGCCTGGAGATACAGAGCCCCACAAGAGACCCAGTACTTC,CAWRYRAPQETQYF
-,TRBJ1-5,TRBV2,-,TGTGCCAGCAGTGAAGCGGCGGGCGTTGGCAATCAGCCCCAGCATTTT,CASSEAAGVGNQPQHF
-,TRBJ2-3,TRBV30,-,TGTGCCTGGAGTGTACAAGTGGCGGGAGATACGCAGTATTTT,CAWSVQVAGDTQYF
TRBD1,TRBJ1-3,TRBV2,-,TGTGCCAGCAGTGATGCAGGGGGCCTCTCTGGAAACACCATATATTTT,CASSDAGGLSGNTIYF
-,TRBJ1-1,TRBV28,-,TGTGCCAGCGGACCTCGCCGGGAGGCTGAAGCTTTCTTT,CASGPRREAEAFF
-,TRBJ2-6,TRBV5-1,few,TGCGCCAGCAGCTTGGCCCTGGGGGCCAACGTCCTGACTTTC,CASSLALGANVLTF
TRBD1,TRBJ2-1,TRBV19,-,TGTGCCAGTAGCACAGGGGGCTTAAGCAATGAGCAGTTCTTC,CASSTGGLSNEQFF
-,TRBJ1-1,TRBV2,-,TGTGCCAGCAGTCGCTTTGACAGGAGTTACGCTGAAGCTTTCTTT,CASSRFDRSYAEAFF
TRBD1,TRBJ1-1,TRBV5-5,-,TGTGCCAGCAGCTTACAGGGGGCCGACACTGAAGCTTTCTTT,CASSLQGADTEAFF
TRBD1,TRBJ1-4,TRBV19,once,TGTGCCAGTAGATCCGGGACAGGGTTATCGACTAATGAAAAACTGTTTTTT,CASRSGTGLSTNEKLFF
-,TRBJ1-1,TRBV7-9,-,TGTGCCAGCAGCTTAGACCTGGAGGGAACTGAAGCTTTCTTT,CASSLDLEGTEAFF
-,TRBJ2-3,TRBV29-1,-,TGCAGCGCCGACACAGGGAGGGCAGATACGCAGTATTTT,CSADTGRADTQYF
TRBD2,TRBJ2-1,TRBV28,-,TGTGCCAGCGGACTAGGGTTGGATGAGCAGTTCTTC,CASGLGLDEQFF
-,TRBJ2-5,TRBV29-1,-,TGCAGCGTTCAGGGTCCCCCAGAGACCCAGTACTTC,CSVQGPPETQYF
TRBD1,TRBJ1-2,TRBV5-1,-,TGCGCCAGCAGCTTGGGGGACAGCAACTATGGCTACACCTTC,CASSLGDSNYGYTF
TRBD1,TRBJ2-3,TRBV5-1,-,TGCGCCAGCAGCTTGGCGGACAGGCCAGCAGGTACGCAGTATTTT,CASSLADRPAGTQYF
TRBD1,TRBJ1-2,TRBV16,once,TGTGCCAGCAGCCAAGGACTCCGGACAGGGAACTATGGCTACACCTTC,CASSQGLRTGNYGYTF
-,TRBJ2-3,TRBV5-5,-,TGTGCCAGCAGCTACTCCGGGGAAGATACGCAGTATTTT,CASSYSGEDTQYF
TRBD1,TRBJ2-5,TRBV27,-,TGTGCCAGCAGTCAGTACACCGGGACAGGGGCTGAGACCCAGTACTTC,CASSQYTGTGAETQYF